Below, 20 T cell receptor beta chains from the same sample are listed, as sequenced in a study of OX40 agonist ivuxolimab in advanced cancers. Method: immunoSEQ multiplex PCR; TCRdb's copy keeps in-frame clones and lacks some. The sample lists 50,000 to 60,000 clones, 80% to 90% occurring once. Sequencing used CD4+ or CD8+ T cells sorted from blood, obtained in a trial of the OX40 agonist ivuxolimab. The origin of the receptors is an adult with an advanced solid tumor such as melanoma, head and neck, liver or kidney cancer.

This clone turned up a few times. The V and J genes are TRBV11-2 and TRBJ1-6; 8 bases are shared with TRBD1. The CDR3 runs 14 residues. Germline CDR1 reads SGHAT; CDR2 reads FQNNGV. The J segment lost 7 bases and the V segment lost 1 base, leaving 0 bases of the junction unmatched. CDR3 loop: CASSLGTGNSPLHF. CDR3 nucleotides: TGTGCCAGCAGCTTAGGGACAGGGAATTCACCCCTCCACTTT. Using reference TRBV11-2 and TRBJ1-6 for the parts outside the CDR3, the full variable domain is EAGVAQSPRYKIIEKRQSVAFWCNPISGHATLYWYQQILGQGPKLLIQFQNNGVVDDSQLPKDRFSAERLKGVDSTLKIQPAKLEDSAVYLCASSLGTGNSPLHFGNGTRLTVT.

This chain joins TRBV5-1 and TRBJ2-1; no firm D call. From germline, CDR1 is SGHRS and CDR2 YFSETQ. This CDR3 is 15 amino acids long. V was cut by 5 bases and J by 1 base, with 13 bases left in between. The CDR3 protein is CASSSAASSYNEQFF. In nucleotides, the CDR3 is TGCGCCAGCAGTTCGGCAGCTAGTTCCTACAATGAGCAGTTCTTC.

The rearrangement uses TRBV5-8 and TRBJ1-2; D is ambiguous. V lost 0 bases and J lost 4, with 7 bases in between. Germline assignment: CDR1 SGHTS and CDR2 YDEGEE. The CDR3 contains 13 residues. The CDR3 DNA reads TGTGCCAGCAGCTTGGGCCCGTCCTATGGCTACACCTTC. Translation: CASSLGPSYGYTF. Variable domain in full (rest from reference TRBV5-8 and TRBJ1-2): EAGVTQSPTHLIKTRGQQATLRCSPISGHTSVYWYQQALGLGLQFLLWYDEGEERNRGNFPPRFSGRQFPNYSSELNVNALELEDSALYLCASSLGPSYGYTFGSGTRLTVV.

The V and J genes are TRBV15 and TRBJ1-6; D is perhaps TRBD1 (6 bases). Germline V gene lookup returns CDR1 LNHNV and CDR2 YYDKDF (reference sequence). Between the trimmed V and J ends, which lost 8 bases and 2 bases, there was a span of 10 bases. CDR3 length: 14 amino acids. The CDR3, as DNA: TGTGCCACCCGCCGGGACACCTATAATTCACCCCTCCACTTT. Protein: CATRRDTYNSPLHF.

V and J are TRBV5-1 and TRBJ1-2, with D perhaps matching TRBD1 (6 bases). Trimming took off 4 bases at V and 3 bases at J, with 13 bases between the two ends. CDR1 and CDR2 from the germline V gene are SGHRS and YFSETQ. This CDR3 comprises 14 residues. CDR3 DNA: TGCGCCAGCAGCCCCGGACAGACAGACTATGGCTACACCTTC. This encodes CASSPGQTDYGYTF.

The CDR3 DNA is TGTGCCAGCAGCCCAACGGGACGGGGAGACTACGAGCAGTACTTC. Its protein is CASSPTGRGDYEQYF. The chain couples TRBV28 to TRBJ2-5; D possibly matches TRBD1 or TRBD2 (5 bases each). Near its end, the DNA agrees better with TRBJ2-7, so the J call may be wrong. The CDR3 has 15 amino acids. The germline V gene has CDR1 MDHEN and CDR2 SYDVKM.

The chain couples TRBV30 to TRBJ2-7; D possibly corresponds to TRBD2 (7 bases). V lost 0 bases and J 4 bases, leaving 16 bases between the germline ends. Looked up from germline, CDR1 is GTSNPN and CDR2 is SVGIG (reference sequence). CDR3 length equals 15 residues. CDR3 protein: CAWSVWGGGAYEQYF. CDR3 DNA: TGTGCCTGGAGTGTCTGGGGAGGGGGGGCGTACGAGCAGTACTTC.

The V and J genes are TRBV9 and TRBJ1-6, with 7 nucleotides matching TRBD1. Germline CDR1 SGDLS, CDR2 YYNGEE. The CDR3 spans 15 residues. The V and J ends lost 4 bases and 6 bases, in that order; junction bases with no gene match: 7. CDR3 bases: TGTGCCAGCAGCCTCTCAGGGGGTCTTAATTCACCCCTCCACTTT. Translated: CASSLSGGLNSPLHF.

The DNA of the CDR3 is TGTGCCAGCAGTGCCAGGGGCCGGAACACCGGGGAGCTGTTTTTT. This sequence encodes CASSARGRNTGELFF. The chain recombines TRBV6-1 with TRBJ2-2, with D perhaps matching TRBD1 (6 bases). The CDR3 contains 15 residues. V lost 4 bases to trimming and J lost 1 base, with 10 bases between them. CDR1 and CDR2 (germline): MNHNS, SASEGT.

This chain links TRBV2 with TRBJ2-7; 15 nucleotides align to TRBD2. Germline V lookup: CDR1 SNHLY, CDR2 FYNNEI. There are 16 residues in the CDR3. J was trimmed by 4 bases and V by 6 bases; bases with no gene match: 7. CDR3 sequence reads: CASRGGLAGGQYEQYF. CDR3 nucleotides: TGTGCCAGCAGGGGAGGACTAGCGGGGGGGCAATACGAGCAGTACTTC.

The rearrangement joins TRBV6-6 to TRBJ2-3; 8 nucleotides line up with TRBD2. CDR3 length equals 16 residues. CDR1 and CDR2 (germline): MNHNY, SVGAGI (reference sequence). After removal of 0 bases from V and 4 bases from J, the junction contained 6 bases not matched to a gene. Here the CDR3 DNA reads TGTGCCAGCAGTTACTCGGTTAGCGGGGTCGCAGATACGCAGTATTTT. Its translation: CASSYSVSGVADTQYF.

The rearrangement uses TRBV2 and TRBJ2-2, with 8 positions matching TRBD1. CDR1 and CDR2 from the germline V gene are SNHLY and FYNNEI. The CDR3 has 15 residues. The J segment lost 5 bases and the V segment lost 5 bases, leaving 7 bases of the junction unmatched. As DNA, the CDR3 is TGTGCCAGCAGTTTTCGACAGGGGCAGACCGGGGAGCTGTTTTTT. Its translation is CASSFRQGQTGELFF.

V gene TRBV27 combines with J gene TRBJ2-2; TRBD1 might be the D (6 bases). The V gene's germline CDR1 is MNHEY and CDR2 SMNVEV (reference sequence). This CDR3 has 13 residues. The V gene lost 8 bases and the J gene lost 3 bases, with 10 bases spanning the gap. CDR3 sequence (DNA): TGTGCCAGCGCTACAGGGCACACCGGGGAGCTGTTTTTT. It codes for CASATGHTGELFF.

The chain has TRBV18 and TRBJ1-1, with D unclear. The V gene lost 3 bases and the J gene lost 0 bases, with 11 bases spanning the gap. This CDR3 has 15 residues. CDR1 is KGHSH and CDR2 is LQKENI in the germline V gene. The CDR3 DNA is TGTGCCAGCTCACCGTCTGAGGAAATGAACACTGAAGCTTTCTTT. This gives the protein CASSPSEEMNTEAFF.

This sequence joins TRBV11-3 and TRBJ2-1; maybe TRBD2 (6 bases). Between the trimmed V and J ends, which lost 1 base and 9 bases, there was a span of 13 bases. The CDR3 consists of 14 residues. CDR1 SGHNT and CDR2 YENEEA come from the germline V gene. CDR3 amino acids: CASSLAGDGGEQFF. CDR3 nucleotides: TGTGCCAGCAGCTTAGCCGGGGACGGGGGTGAGCAGTTCTTC. The full variable domain, with the rest looked up from reference TRBV11-3 and TRBJ2-1, is EAGVVQSPRYKIIEKKQPVAFWCNPISGHNTLYWYLQNLGQGPELLIRYENEEAVDDSQLPKDRFSAERLKGVDSTLKIQPAELGDSAVYLCASSLAGDGGEQFFGPGTRLTVL.

The CDR3 loop reads CAISESNPGQGQETQYF. CDR3 in DNA: TGTGCCATCAGTGAGTCGAATCCGGGACAGGGTCAAGAGACCCAGTACTTC. This sequence joins TRBV10-3 and TRBJ2-5; TRBD1 matches at 9 bases. The J segment lost 2 bases and the V segment lost 0 bases, leaving 7 bases of the junction unmatched. This CDR3 comprises 17 residues. The germline CDR1 and CDR2 sequences are ENHRY and SYGVKD.

This chain uses TRBV28 with TRBJ2-5; 7 bases align to TRBD2. This CDR3 is 15 amino acids long. The V and J ends lost 4 bases and 2 bases, in that order; junction bases with no gene match: 7. Germline V CDR1 and CDR2: MDHEN, SYDVKM. As DNA, the CDR3 is TGTGCCAGCAGTTCCGTGGGGGGGTGGCAAGAGACCCAGTACTTC. This encodes CASSSVGGWQETQYF.

This clone showed up just once. Additional DNA sequences in this sample encode the identical CDR3. This chain uses TRBV7-6 with TRBJ2-2; 7 nucleotides align to TRBD1. V shed 2 bases, J shed 5 bases, and the junction held 14 bases outside the gene matches. This CDR3 contains 18 residues. Germline assignment: CDR1 SGHVS and CDR2 FNYEAQ. DNA of the CDR3: TGTGCCAGCAGCTTAATTCTCTGGGACAGAGGGAGTACCGGGGAGCTGTTTTTT. Translation gives CASSLILWDRGSTGELFF.

The chain joins TRBV5-1 to TRBJ1-6; no reliable D call. The germline gives CDR1 SGHRS, CDR2 YFSETQ. The CDR3 runs to 13 residues. V was clipped by 5 bases and J by 7 bases, with 10 bases between them. As DNA, the CDR3 is TGCGCCAGCAGGCTGAACCCCAATTCACCCCTCCACTTT. Translated, it gives CASRLNPNSPLHF.

The chain employs TRBV28 and TRBJ1-1; D is unclear. Trimming removed 3 bases at V and 3 bases at J, with 11 bases between. The germline V gene encodes CDR1 MDHEN and CDR2 SYDVKM. This CDR3 contains 14 residues. This chain's CDR3 is CASSLGWAYTEAFF. CDR3 DNA: TGTGCCAGCAGTTTGGGCTGGGCGTACACTGAAGCTTTCTTT.